This TCR beta chain was found in a study of blood T cell repertoires in COVID-19 (dated by TCRdb to the early 2020s). Study-wide context: Collaborator samples came from the United States, Italy and Spain and covered acute and convalescent phases of COVID-19. The prospective study material was composed of cDNA or gDNA derived from T cells, B-cell-depleted T cells, or PBMCs. The dataset comprised deeply sampled blood TCRbeta repertoires from subjects exposed to, actively infected with, or recovered from COVID-19. The repertoires were released in a freely available public database meant as a resource for research on the immune response to SARS-CoV-2. Samples were obtained from the ongoing ImmuneRACE study (first 160 participants) and from 950 to 1,500 subjects provided by 6 global collaborators. The sample metadata nearly always contained a de-identified subject ID, COVID-19 status, age in years and sex. HLA class I and class II types, where available, came from metadata supplied by the sample provider rather than from assay-based typing.

Via the germline V gene (reference sequence), CDR1 is MNHEY and CDR2 SMNVEV. The CDR3 contains 15 residues, cysteine and phenylalanine counted. Solely the CDR3 DNA is kept, with 45 bases framed from the first base. V was cut back by 4 bases and J by 2 bases, leaving a gap of 15 bases between them. The study at large found these results: The amount of clinical and demographic metadata varied by source and participant and was provided uncurated.

This clone was recorded only once. Its antigen target is currently unknown. Base qualities are not recorded, but no much larger clone differs from it by a single base. TCRbeta CDR3 regions were amplified from genomic DNA by means of the immunoSEQ Assay, a bias-controlled multiplex PCR. On the study's bioinformatics: Nucleated cell counts per sample were estimated from amplification of reference gene primers within the assay. To quantify the absolute abundance of each unique TCRbeta CDR3 rearrangement, sequence reads were collapsed and filtered. For each sample, productive Simpson clonality was calculated by taking the square root of Simpson's diversity index across productive rearrangements. TCRdb mirrors the immuneACCESS table, restricted to in-frame sequences. Some clones are absent from its copies; in checked studies, under half trace to an unresolved V gene, and the reason for the others is unknown. V, J and clone size were drawn from that table, and D and trimming were deduced from the DNA. Across this sample there are 180,000 or so clones, with about 91% seen only once. Approximately 0.77% of the sample is held by the ten biggest clonotypes.

In the prospective study, participants were about 18 to 100 years old, resided in around 25 geographic areas of the United States, and were enrolled through a virtual design. In the prospective study, cohorts were assigned on the basis of participant-reported clinical history obtained from a screening survey and a study questionnaire. Recovered participants in ImmuneRACE Cohort 3 were defined by two consecutive negative NP/OP PCR tests, clearance by a healthcare professional, or resolution of symptoms. In the prospective study, whole blood, serum and a nasopharyngeal or oropharyngeal swab were collected from each participant by mobile phlebotomists. Prospective study participants could optionally give additional blood draws and questionnaires over an approximately two-month period. Blood samples from the prospective study were shipped frozen or at room temperature prior to DNA extraction.

The sequenced material came from PBMCs or T cells enriched from blood (not recorded which). The rearranged chain carries TRBV27 and TRBJ2-7; perhaps TRBD1 is the D gene, with 5 bases matching. The TCR comes from a woman younger than 35 who had recovered from COVID-19. The base sequence is TGTGCCAGCAGTTCCCTGGGGCAGAATCCCTACGAGCAGTACTTC. Its coded protein is CASSSLGQNPYEQYF.